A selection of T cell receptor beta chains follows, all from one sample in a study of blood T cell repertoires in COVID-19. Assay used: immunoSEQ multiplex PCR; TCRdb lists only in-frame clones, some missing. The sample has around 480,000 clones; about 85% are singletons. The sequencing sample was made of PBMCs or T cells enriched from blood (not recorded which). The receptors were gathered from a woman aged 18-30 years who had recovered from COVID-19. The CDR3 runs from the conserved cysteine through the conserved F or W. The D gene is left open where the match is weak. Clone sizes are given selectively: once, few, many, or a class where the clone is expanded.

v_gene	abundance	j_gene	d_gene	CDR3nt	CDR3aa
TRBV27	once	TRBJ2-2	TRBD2	TGTGCCAGCACTCTATATGGGAGCGGGGCCCACACCGGGGAGCTGTTTTTT	CASTLYGSGAHTGELFF
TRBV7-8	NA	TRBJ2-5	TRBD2	TGTGCCAGCAGCTTAGGCAGGCGGGGGGGCAAAGAGACCCAGTACTTC	CASSLGRRGGKETQYF
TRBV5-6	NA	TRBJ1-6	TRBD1	TGTGCCAGCACCTTACGGACAGGGGGCCTCTATAATTCACCCCTCCACTTT	CASTLRTGGLYNSPLHF
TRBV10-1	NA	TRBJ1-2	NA	TGCGCCAGCAGTCCTGGACTCTGGCCAGCGCGTGGCTACACCTTC	CASSPGLWPARGYTF
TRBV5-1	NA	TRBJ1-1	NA	TGCGCCAGCAGCCCGGGACTGTCCATGAACACTGAAGCTTTCTTT	CASSPGLSMNTEAFF
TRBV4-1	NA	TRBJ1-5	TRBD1	TGCGCCAGCAGCCAAACACTTCCCAGGGGGACGAGCAATCAGCCCCAGCATTTT	CASSQTLPRGTSNQPQHF
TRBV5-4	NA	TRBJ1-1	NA	TGTGCCAGCAGCTGGGGCAACACTGAAGCTTTCTTT	CASSWGNTEAFF
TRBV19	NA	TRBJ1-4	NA	TGTGCCAGTAGTCCCACGTGGGGAGTCGACGAGGGACTGTTTTTT	CASSPTWGVDEGLFF
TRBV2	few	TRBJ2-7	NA	TGTGCCAGCACAGGGGCCAGCGGACTCTACGAGCAGTACTTC	CASTGASGLYEQYF
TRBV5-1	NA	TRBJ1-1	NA	TGCGCCAGCAAGAGCGGAACGGGCACTGAAGCTTTCTTT	CASKSGTGTEAFF
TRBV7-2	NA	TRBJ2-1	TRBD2	TGTGCCAGCAGCCCTACCAGAGCGGGGGGAAATGAGCAGTTCTTC	CASSPTRAGGNEQFF
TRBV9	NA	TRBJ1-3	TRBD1	TGTGCCAGCAGCACCGGGACAGTATCGTCTGGAAACACCATATATTTT	CASSTGTVSSGNTIYF
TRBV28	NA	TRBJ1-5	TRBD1	TGTGCCAGCAGTTTAAGGGACAGGGATCAGCCCCAGCATTTT	CASSLRDRDQPQHF
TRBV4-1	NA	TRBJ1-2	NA	TGCGCCAGCAGCCAAGATCCGGGGATTTGGTATGGCTACACCTTC	CASSQDPGIWYGYTF
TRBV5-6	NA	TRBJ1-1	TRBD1	TGTGCCAGCAGCTTGAGGACAGGGGGAAGAACTGAAGCTTTCTTT	CASSLRTGGRTEAFF